This T cell receptor (beta chain) was captured in a study of vaccination and CD4 T cells after COVID-19. In the study overall: Diagnosis preceded the drawing of post-COVID samples by a median approximately 110 days (range 35 to 161).

The treatment is: roughly 10-day PBMC culture with coronavirus spike peptide pools or control peptides (ViraFEST assay). Cell culture was performed with around 2 million PBMCs per well in the presence of 8.5 to 10 IU/ml IL-2 and roughly 9.7 ug/ml peptide pools. Cultured CD4+ T cell DNA was sequenced using the Oncomine TCR Beta short-read assay. TCRdb re-called the PCR reads with MiXCR, one entry per CDR3 protein. The repertoire holds under 20,000 distinct CDR3 sequences, around 83% seen once, with roughly 17% in the top ten. As for this clonotype: As yet, its antigen is unknown.

The V gene's germline CDR1 is GTSNPN and CDR2 SVGIG (reference sequence). The ends lost 1 base at V and 3 bases at J; junction bases unmatched: 10. This CDR3 contains 16 residues. J is TRBJ1-2 and V is TRBV30, with 8 bases lining up with TRBD1. The source of this sequence is a human donor who received a COVID-19 vaccine. The specimen comprised CD4+ T cells from blood, cultured in vitro, sampled after SARS-CoV-2 vaccination. The CDR3 nucleotides read TGTGCCTGGAGTGGCGGGACAGGTCGAGGAGACTATGGCTACACCTTC. This encodes CAWSGGTGRGDYGYTF.